The entry below gives a single TCR beta chain sequence along with its context. This sample is drawn from a study of blood T cell repertoires in COVID-19. Looking at the study overall: Material from acute and convalescent COVID-19 was sourced from the United States, Italy and Spain. T cells, B-cell-depleted T cells, or PBMCs supplied cDNA or gDNA.

As originally analysed: It was from reference gene primer amplification that nucleated cell counts were estimated. Only in-frame clones appear in the TCRdb table, and some are missing; sequencing was by immunoSEQ multiplex PCR. V and J calls and clone size come straight from that table; D and trimming were deduced from the DNA. The repertoire holds 350,000 or so clones, with nearly 90% as singletons. The sequence came from a man between 18 and 35 years old with active or convalescent COVID-19. Specimen: peripheral blood.

CDR3 in DNA: TGTGCCAGCAGTTTATGGGCAGGGACTAAGGTAAACGAGCAGTACTTC. Its protein product is CASSLWAGTKVNEQYF. This chain uses TRBV28 with TRBJ2-7; 7 positions agree with TRBD2. CDR3 length: 16 amino acids. Germline-derived CDR1 and CDR2 are MDHEN and SYDVKM. V dropped 0 bases and J dropped 5; count of bases not matched to a gene: 10.